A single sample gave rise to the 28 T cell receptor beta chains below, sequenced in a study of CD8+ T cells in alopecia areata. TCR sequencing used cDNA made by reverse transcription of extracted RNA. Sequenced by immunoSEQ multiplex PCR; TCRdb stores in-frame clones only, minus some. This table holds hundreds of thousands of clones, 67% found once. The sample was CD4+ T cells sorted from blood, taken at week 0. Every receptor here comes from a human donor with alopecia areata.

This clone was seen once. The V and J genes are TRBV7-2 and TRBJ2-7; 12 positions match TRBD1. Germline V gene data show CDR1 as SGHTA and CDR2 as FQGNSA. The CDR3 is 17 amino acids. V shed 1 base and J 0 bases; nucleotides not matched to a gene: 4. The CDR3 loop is CASSLGGQGAISYEQYF. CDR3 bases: TGTGCCAGCAGCTTAGGGGGACAGGGGGCGATCTCCTACGAGCAGTACTTC.

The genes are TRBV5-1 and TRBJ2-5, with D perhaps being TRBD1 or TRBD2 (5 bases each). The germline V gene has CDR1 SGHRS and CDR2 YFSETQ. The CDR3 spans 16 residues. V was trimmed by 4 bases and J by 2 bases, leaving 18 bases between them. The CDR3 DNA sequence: TGCGCCAGCAGCCTCAACGTTCCCGGGGCACAAGAGACCCAGTACTTC. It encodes CASSLNVPGAQETQYF.

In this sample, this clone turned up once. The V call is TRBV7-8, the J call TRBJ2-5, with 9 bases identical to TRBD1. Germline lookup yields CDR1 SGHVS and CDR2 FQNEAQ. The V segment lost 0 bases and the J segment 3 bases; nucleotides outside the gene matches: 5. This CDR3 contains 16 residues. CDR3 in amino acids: CASSLAAGTGKETQYF. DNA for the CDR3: TGTGCCAGCAGCTTAGCGGCGGGGACAGGGAAAGAGACCCAGTACTTC.

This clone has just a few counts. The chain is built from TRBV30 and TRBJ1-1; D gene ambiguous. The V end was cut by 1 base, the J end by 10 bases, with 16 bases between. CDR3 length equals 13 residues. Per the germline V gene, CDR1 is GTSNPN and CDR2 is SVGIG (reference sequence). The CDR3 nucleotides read TGTGCCTGGAGTGCATCGACTTCCCGCGGAGCTTTCTTT. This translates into CAWSASTSRGAFF.

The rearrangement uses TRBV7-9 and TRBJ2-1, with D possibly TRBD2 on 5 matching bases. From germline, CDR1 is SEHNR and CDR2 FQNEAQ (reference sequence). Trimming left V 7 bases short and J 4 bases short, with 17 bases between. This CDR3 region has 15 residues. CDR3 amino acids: CASTPRVAPYNEQFF. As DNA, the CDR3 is TGTGCCAGCACCCCAAGGGTAGCGCCATACAATGAGCAGTTCTTC.

The CDR3 protein is CASSLAALAGQETQYF. The CDR3 region has the DNA TGTGCCAGCAGCTTAGCGGCGCTAGCGGGACAAGAGACCCAGTACTTC. The chain is built from TRBV7-2 and TRBJ2-5; 9 nucleotides match TRBD2. In germline, CDR1 is SGHTA, CDR2 FQGNSA. J lost 2 bases, V lost 0 bases, and 4 bases had no gene match. This CDR3 is built from 16 residues. Full variable domain (outside the CDR3, taken from reference TRBV7-2 and TRBJ2-5): GAGVSQSPSNKVTEKGKDVELRCDPISGHTALYWYRQSLGQGLEFLIYFQGNSAPDKSGLPSDRFSAERTGGSVSTLTIQRTQQEDSAVYLCASSLAALAGQETQYFGPGTRLLVL.

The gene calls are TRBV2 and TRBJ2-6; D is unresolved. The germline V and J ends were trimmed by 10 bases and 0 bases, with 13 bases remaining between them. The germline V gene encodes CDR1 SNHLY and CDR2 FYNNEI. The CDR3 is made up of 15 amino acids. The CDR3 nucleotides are TGTGCCACCCTTCGACAACCCTCTGGGGCCAACGTCCTGACTTTC. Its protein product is CATLRQPSGANVLTF.

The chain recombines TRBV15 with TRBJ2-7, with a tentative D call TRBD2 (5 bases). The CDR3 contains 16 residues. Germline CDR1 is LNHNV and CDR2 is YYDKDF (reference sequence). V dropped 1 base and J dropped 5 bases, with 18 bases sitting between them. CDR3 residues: CATSRGGSGRLNEQYF. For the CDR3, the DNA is TGTGCCACCAGCAGAGGAGGGTCTGGGCGCCTCAACGAGCAGTACTTC.

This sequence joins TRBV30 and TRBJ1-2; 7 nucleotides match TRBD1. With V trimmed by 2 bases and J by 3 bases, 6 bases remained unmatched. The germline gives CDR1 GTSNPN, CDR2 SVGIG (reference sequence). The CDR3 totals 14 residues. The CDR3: CAWSPMDRHYGYTF. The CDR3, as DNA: TGTGCCTGGAGTCCCATGGACAGGCACTATGGCTACACCTTC.

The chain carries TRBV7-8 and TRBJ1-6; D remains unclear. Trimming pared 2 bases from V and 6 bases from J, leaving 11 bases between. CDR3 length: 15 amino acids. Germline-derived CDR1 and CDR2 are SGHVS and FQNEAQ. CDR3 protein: CASSLQRTGNSPLHF. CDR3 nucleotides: TGTGCCAGCAGCTTACAGCGTACCGGTAATTCACCCCTCCACTTT.

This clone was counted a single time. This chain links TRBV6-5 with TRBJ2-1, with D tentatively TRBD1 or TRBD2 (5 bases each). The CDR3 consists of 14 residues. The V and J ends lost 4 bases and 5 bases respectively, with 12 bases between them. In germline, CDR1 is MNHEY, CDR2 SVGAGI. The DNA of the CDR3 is TGTGCCAGCAGTTCCCCGGGACGGAACAATGAGCAGTTCTTC. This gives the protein CASSSPGRNNEQFF.

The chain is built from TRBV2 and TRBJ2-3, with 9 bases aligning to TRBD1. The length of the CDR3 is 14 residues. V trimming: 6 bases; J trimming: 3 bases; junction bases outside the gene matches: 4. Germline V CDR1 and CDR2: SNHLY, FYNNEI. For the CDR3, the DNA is TGTGCCAGCAGGGCGGACAGGGGTACAGATACGCAGTATTTT. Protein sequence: CASRADRGTDTQYF.

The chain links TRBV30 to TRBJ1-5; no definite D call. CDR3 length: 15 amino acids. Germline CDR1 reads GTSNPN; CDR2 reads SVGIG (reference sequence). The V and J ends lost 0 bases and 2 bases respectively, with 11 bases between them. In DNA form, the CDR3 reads TGTGCCTGGAGTGTATCGGGGATCGGCAATCAGCCCCAGCATTTT. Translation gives CAWSVSGIGNQPQHF.

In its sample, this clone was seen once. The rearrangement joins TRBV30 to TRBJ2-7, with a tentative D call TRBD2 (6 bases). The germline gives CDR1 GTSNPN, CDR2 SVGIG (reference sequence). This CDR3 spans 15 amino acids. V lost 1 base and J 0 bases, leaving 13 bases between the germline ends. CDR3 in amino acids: CAWSGLRGASYEQYF. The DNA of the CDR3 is TGTGCCTGGAGTGGTCTGCGCGGGGCCTCCTACGAGCAGTACTTC.

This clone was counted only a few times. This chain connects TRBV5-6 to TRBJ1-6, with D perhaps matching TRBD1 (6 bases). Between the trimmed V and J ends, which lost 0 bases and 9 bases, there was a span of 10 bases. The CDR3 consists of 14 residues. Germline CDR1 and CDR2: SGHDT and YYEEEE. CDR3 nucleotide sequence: TGTGCCAGCAGCTTGGAACAGGGATTTTCACCCCTCCACTTT. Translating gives CASSLEQGFSPLHF.

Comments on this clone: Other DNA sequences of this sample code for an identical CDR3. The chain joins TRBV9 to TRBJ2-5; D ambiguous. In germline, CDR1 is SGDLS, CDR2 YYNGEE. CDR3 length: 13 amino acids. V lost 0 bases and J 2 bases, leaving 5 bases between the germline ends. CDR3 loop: CASSVVPQETQYF. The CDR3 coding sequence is TGTGCCAGCAGCGTAGTCCCACAAGAGACCCAGTACTTC.

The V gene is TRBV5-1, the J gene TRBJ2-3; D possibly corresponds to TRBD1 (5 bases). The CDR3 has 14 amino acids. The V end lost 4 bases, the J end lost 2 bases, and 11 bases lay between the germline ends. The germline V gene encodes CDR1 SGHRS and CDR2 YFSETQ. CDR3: CASSGQSDTDTQYF. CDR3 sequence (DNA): TGCGCCAGCAGCGGACAAAGCGACACAGATACGCAGTATTTT.

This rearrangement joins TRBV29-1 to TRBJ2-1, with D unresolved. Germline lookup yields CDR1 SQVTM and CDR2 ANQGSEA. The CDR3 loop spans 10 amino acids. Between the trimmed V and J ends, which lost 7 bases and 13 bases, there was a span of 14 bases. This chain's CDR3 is CSANDEPQFF. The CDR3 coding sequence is TGCAGCGCCAATGATGAGCCCCAGTTCTTC.

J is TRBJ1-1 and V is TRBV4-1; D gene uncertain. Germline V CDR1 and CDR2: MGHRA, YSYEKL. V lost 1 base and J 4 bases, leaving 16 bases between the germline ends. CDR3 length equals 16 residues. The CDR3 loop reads CASSQVPAFRSTEAFF. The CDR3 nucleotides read TGCGCCAGCAGCCAAGTGCCCGCATTTAGGAGCACTGAAGCTTTCTTT.

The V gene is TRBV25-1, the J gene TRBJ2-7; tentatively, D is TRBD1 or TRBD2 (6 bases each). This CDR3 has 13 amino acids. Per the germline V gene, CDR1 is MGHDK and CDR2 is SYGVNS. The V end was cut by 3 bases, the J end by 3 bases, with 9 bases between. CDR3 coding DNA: TGTGCCAGCAGTGACGGGGGACACTACGAGCAGTACTTC. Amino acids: CASSDGGHYEQYF.

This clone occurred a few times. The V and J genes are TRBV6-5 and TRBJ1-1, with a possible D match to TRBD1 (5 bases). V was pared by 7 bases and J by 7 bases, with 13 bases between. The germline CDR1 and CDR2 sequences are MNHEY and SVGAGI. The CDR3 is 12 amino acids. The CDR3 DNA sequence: TGTGCCAGCACCCTTCTGGGGGGTGAAGCTTTCTTT. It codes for CASTLLGGEAFF.

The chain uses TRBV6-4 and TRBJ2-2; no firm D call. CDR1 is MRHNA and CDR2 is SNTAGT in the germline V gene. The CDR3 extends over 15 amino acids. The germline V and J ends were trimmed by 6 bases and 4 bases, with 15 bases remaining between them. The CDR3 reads CASSRIPSGTGELFF. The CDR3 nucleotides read TGTGCCAGCAGCCGGATTCCTTCGGGCACCGGGGAGCTGTTTTTT.

CDR3 residues: CASSVAIGSDTGELFF. CDR3 bases: TGTGCCAGCAGCGTAGCTATAGGATCGGACACCGGGGAGCTGTTTTTT. This sequence joins TRBV9 and TRBJ2-2; D remains unclear. This CDR3 region has 16 residues. CDR1 SGDLS and CDR2 YYNGEE come from the germline V gene. V was cut by 0 bases and J by 3 bases, with 12 bases left in between.

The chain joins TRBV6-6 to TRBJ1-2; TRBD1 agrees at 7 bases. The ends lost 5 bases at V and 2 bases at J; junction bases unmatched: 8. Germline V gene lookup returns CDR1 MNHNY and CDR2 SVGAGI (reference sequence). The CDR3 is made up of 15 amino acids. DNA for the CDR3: TGTGCCAGCAGTCCCCATCAGGGGGAAAACTATGGCTACACCTTC. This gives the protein CASSPHQGENYGYTF.

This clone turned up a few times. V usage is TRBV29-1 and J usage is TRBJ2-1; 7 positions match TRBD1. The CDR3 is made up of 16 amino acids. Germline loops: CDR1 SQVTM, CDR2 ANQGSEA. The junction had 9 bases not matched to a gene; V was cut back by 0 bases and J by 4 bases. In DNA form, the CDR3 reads TGCAGCGTTGAAGATAGTGGGACAGACTATTACAATGAGCAGTTCTTC. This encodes CSVEDSGTDYYNEQFF.

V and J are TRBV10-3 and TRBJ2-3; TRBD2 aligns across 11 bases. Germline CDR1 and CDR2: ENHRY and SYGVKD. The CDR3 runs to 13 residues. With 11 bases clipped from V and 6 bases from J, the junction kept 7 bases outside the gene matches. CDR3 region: CAVSGGAGDTQYF. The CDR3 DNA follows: TGTGCCGTTAGCGGGGGGGCCGGGGATACGCAGTATTTT.

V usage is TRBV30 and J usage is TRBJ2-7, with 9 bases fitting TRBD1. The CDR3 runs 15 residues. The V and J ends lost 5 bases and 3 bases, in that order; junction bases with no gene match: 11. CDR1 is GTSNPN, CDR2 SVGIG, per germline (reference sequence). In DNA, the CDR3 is TGTGCCTGGCTCTCCCGGGACAGGGCCTTCTACGAGCAGTACTTC. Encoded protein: CAWLSRDRAFYEQYF.

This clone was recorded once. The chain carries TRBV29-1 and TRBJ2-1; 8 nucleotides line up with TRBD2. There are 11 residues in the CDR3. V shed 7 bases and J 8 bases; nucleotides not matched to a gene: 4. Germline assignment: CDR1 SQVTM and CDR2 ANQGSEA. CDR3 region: CSGTSSDEQFF. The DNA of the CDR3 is TGCAGCGGGACTAGCTCCGATGAGCAGTTCTTC.